This T cell receptor beta chain was found in a study of pediatric ulcerative colitis. For the study at large: Most patients had pancolitis, and two had left-sided colitis.

The rectum was sampled with one to two pinch biopsies at colonoscopy. Measured with immunoSEQ multiplex PCR; TCRdb has only the in-frame clones, and not every one. The sample shows under 20,000 clones, over 65% of them seen only once. The specimen was gut tissue. The TCR sequence derives from a boy aged 10-17 years with moderate ulcerative colitis.

The CDR3, as DNA: TGTGCCAGCAGTGAAGTGGCGACGGAGGACGGGGACACAGATACGCAGTATTTT. Translated, it gives CASSEVATEDGDTDTQYF. The V and J genes are TRBV25-1 and TRBJ2-3, with D tentatively TRBD2 (5 bases). Trimming pared 2 bases from V and 2 bases from J, leaving 20 bases between. This CDR3 spans 18 amino acids. Germline CDR1 is MGHDK and CDR2 is SYGVNS. Full variable domain (remainder filled in from reference TRBV25-1 and TRBJ2-3): EADIYQTPRYLVIGTGKKITLECSQTMGHDKMYWYQQDPGMELHLIHYSYGVNSTEKGDLSSESTVSRIRTEHFPLTLESARPSHTSQYLCASSEVATEDGDTDTQYFGPGTRLTVL.